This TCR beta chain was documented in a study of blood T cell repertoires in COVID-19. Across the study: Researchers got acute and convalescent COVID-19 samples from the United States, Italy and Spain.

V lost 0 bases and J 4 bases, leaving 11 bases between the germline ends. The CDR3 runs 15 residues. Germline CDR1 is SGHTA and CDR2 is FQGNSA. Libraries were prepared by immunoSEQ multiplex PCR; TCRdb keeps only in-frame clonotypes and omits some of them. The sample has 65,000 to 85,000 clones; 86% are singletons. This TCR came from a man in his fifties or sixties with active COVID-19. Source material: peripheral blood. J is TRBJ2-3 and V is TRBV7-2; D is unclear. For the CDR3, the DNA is TGTGCCAGCAGCTTAGCGCCGAACTTGGCAGATACGCAGTATTTT. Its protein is CASSLAPNLADTQYF.